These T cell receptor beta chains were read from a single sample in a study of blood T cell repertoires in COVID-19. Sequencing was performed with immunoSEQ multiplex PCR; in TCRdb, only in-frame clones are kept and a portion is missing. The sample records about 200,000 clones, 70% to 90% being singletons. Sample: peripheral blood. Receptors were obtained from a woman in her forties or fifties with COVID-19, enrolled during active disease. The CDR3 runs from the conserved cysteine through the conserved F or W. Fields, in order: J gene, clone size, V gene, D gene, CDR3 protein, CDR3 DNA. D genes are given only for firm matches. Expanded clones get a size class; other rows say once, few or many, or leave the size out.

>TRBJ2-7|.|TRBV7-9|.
CASGTGAYEQYF
TGTGCCAGCGGGACGGGAGCCTACGAGCAGTACTTC
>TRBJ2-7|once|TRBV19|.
CASSPGGRVVYYEQYF
TGTGCCAGTAGCCCTGGGGGCAGGGTGGTCTACTACGAGCAGTACTTC
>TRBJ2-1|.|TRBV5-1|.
CASSSTGLRSYNEQFF
TGCGCCAGCAGCTCTACCGGACTTCGTTCCTACAATGAGCAGTTCTTC
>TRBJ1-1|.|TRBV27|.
CASSTGVTEAFF
TGTGCCAGCAGTACCGGGGTCACTGAAGCTTTCTTT
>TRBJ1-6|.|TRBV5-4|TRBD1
CASSLTGGYNSPLHF
TGTGCCAGCAGCTTGACAGGGGGCTATAATTCACCCCTCCACTTT
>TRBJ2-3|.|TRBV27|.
CASSFQGSTDTQYF
TGTGCCAGCAGTTTTCAGGGTAGCACAGATACGCAGTATTTT
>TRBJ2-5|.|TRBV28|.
CASLRGETQYF
TGTGCCAGCCTTAGGGGGGAGACCCAGTACTTC
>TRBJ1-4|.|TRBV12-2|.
CASRLIRSLEKLFF
TGTGCAAGTCGCTTAATTCGGAGCCTTGAAAAACTGTTTTTT
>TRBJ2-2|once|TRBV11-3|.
CASSFLGANTGELFF
TGTGCCAGCAGCTTTCTAGGGGCGAACACCGGGGAGCTGTTTTTT
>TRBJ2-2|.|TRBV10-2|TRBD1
CASHGISGGGTGELFF
TGCGCCAGCCACGGGATATCAGGGGGCGGGACCGGGGAGCTGTTTTTT
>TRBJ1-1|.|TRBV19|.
CASLSTVLTEAFF
TGTGCCAGCCTGTCGACAGTCCTCACTGAAGCTTTCTTT
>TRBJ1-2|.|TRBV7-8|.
CASSPRTEGYTF
TGTGCCAGCAGCCCCCGGACTGAGGGCTACACCTTC
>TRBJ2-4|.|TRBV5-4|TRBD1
CASSLRTGPFFF
TGTGCCAGCAGCCTTCGGACAGGCCCCTTTTTCTTC
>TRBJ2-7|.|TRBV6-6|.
CASMSPVSSYEQYF
TGTGCCAGCATGTCCCCGGTTAGTTCCTACGAGCAGTACTTC
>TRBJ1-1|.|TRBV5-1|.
CASSAGPEGTEAFF
TGCGCCAGCAGCGCCGGGCCAGAGGGCACTGAAGCTTTCTTT
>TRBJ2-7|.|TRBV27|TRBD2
CASNKRGSYEQYF
TGTGCCAGCAATAAGCGGGGTTCCTACGAGCAGTACTTC
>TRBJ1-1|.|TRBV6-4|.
CASSDIEAFF
TGTGCCAGCAGTGACATAGAAGCTTTCTTT
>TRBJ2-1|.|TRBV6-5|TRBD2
CASSPGLYNEQFF
TGTGCCAGCAGTCCGGGACTATACAATGAGCAGTTCTTC
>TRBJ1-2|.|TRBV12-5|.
CASGLVLGGELYGYTF
TGTGCTAGTGGTTTGGTACTCGGAGGGGAGCTCTATGGCTACACCTTC
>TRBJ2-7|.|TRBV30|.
CAWSTGVSYEQYF
TGTGCCTGGAGTACGGGGGTGTCCTACGAGCAGTACTTC
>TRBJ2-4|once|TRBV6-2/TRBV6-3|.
CASSYSWGRHFF
TGTGCCAGCAGTTACTCGTGGGGCAGGCACTTCTTC
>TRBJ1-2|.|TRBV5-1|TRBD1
CASSIGTVPPMSIGYTF
TGCGCCAGCAGCATCGGGACAGTTCCCCCTATGTCTATAGGCTACACCTTC
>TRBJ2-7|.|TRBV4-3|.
CASSQQGTEQYF
TGCGCCAGCAGCCAGCAGGGGACCGAGCAGTACTTC
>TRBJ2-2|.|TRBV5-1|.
CASSLYPGELFF
TGCGCCAGCAGCTTGTATCCCGGGGAGCTGTTTTTT
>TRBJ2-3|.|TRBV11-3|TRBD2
CASSLAGTIPTDTQYF
TGTGCCAGCAGCCTGGCGGGGACTATTCCCACAGATACGCAGTATTTT
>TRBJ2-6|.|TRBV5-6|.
CASSLGVGAGANVLTF
TGTGCCAGCAGCTTGGGGGTGGGAGCTGGGGCCAACGTCCTGACTTTC
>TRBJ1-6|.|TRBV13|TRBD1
CASSLRTGTGFSPLHF
TGTGCCAGCAGCTTACGAACCGGGACAGGGTTCTCACCCCTCCACTTT
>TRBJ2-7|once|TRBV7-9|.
CASSLESLEQYF
TGTGCCAGCAGCTTAGAGAGTCTAGAGCAGTACTTC